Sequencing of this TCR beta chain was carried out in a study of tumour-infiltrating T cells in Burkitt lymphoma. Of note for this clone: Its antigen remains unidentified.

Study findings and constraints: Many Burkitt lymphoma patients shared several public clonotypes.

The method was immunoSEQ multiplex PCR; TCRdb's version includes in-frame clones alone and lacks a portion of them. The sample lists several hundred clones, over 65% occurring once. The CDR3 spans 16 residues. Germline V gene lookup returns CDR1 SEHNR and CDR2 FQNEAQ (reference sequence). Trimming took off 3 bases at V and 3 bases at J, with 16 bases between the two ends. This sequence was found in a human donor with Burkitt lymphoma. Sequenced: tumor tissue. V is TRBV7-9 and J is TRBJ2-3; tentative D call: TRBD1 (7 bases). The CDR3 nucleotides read TGTGCCAGCAGCTTCGGAGGGGGCGGAGGGACAGATACGCAGTATTTT. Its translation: CASSFGGGGGTDTQYF.